One sample yielded the 15 T cell receptor beta chains listed below, sequenced in a study of T cells after yellow fever vaccination. Via MiXCR, TCRdb re-called the 5' RACE reads, giving one row per CDR3 protein. The sample lists 300,000 or so distinct CDR3 sequences; roughly 13% were seen once. The source material was CD4+ T cells sorted from PBMCs, sampled 45 days after the yellow fever booster vaccination. The receptors originated from a man aged 25 to 40 who received the YFV17D yellow fever vaccine.

This clonotype was counted at least ten times. CDR3 amino acids: CSARDLQGQYQETQYF. The CDR3 region has the DNA TGCAGTGCTAGAGATCTCCAGGGACAGTACCAAGAGACCCAGTACTTC. The chain uses TRBV20-1 and TRBJ2-5, with 7 bases fitting TRBD1. The ends lost 0 bases at V and 0 bases at J; junction bases unmatched: 7. CDR3 size: 16 residues. The germline V gene encodes CDR1 DFQATT and CDR2 SNEGSKA (reference sequence).

The chain couples TRBV5-1 to TRBJ2-7; 7 bases are a match to TRBD2. The CDR3 has 18 residues. Germline values: CDR1 SGHRS, CDR2 YFSETQ. With 3 bases clipped from V and 2 bases from J, the junction kept 17 bases outside the gene matches. This chain's CDR3 is CASSWDGGRSSGPYEQYF. The CDR3, as DNA: TGCGCCAGCAGCTGGGACGGGGGTAGATCTAGCGGCCCCTACGAGCAGTACTTC.

The chain combines TRBV6-2 or TRBV6-3 with TRBJ2-7; D uncertain. This CDR3 comprises 11 residues. Trimming took off 6 bases at V and 7 bases at J, with 10 bases between the two ends. CDR1 is MNHEY and CDR2 is SVGEGT in the germline V gene. The CDR3, as DNA: TGTGCCAGCAGCTCATCGGTGGAGCAGTACTTC. Translation: CASSSSVEQYF.

This clonotype was seen a few times. The genes are TRBV12-3 or TRBV12-4 and TRBJ2-2; D is tentatively TRBD1 or TRBD2 (5 bases each). The ends were cut back, 3 bases at V and 6 bases at J, with 14 bases in the middle. The CDR3 consists of 15 residues. The DNA for the CDR3 is TGTGCCAGCAGTTTGGGGTCAGGGAGCGCCGGGGAGCTGTTTTTT. Protein: CASSLGSGSAGELFF.

The genes are TRBV5-1 and TRBJ2-1; TRBD2 aligns across 9 bases. CDR3 size: 15 residues. Germline trimming cut 6 bases from V and 7 bases from J; bases unmatched to any gene: 11. Germline V gene lookup returns CDR1 SGHRS and CDR2 YFSETQ. The CDR3 loop is CASTAIAGVPNEQFF. The CDR3 nucleotides read TGCGCCAGCACCGCTATAGCGGGGGTACCAAATGAGCAGTTCTTC.

The chain links TRBV3-1 to TRBJ2-2, with 8 bases fitting TRBD2. Germline CDR1 LGHDT, CDR2 YNNKEL (reference sequence). This CDR3 has 15 amino acids. With V trimmed by 6 bases and J by 4 bases, 7 bases remained unmatched. The CDR3 DNA reads as TGTGCCAGCAGAGAGCGGACTAGCATCACCGGGGAGCTGTTTTTT. It encodes CASRERTSITGELFF.

This rearrangement joins TRBV5-1 to TRBJ2-3; tentatively, D is TRBD2 (5 bases). The CDR3 runs to 16 residues. Per germline, CDR1 SGHRS and CDR2 YFSETQ. The germline V and J ends were trimmed by 3 bases and 0 bases, with 14 bases remaining between them. Here the CDR3 DNA reads TGCGCCAGCAGCTGGGGAGACGTTACTAGCACAGATACGCAGTATTTT. It is translated as CASSWGDVTSTDTQYF.

This sequence joins TRBV12-3 or TRBV12-4 and TRBJ2-7, with D possibly TRBD1 on 5 matching bases. The V gene lost 3 bases and the J gene lost 8 bases, with 14 bases spanning the gap. The CDR3 covers 13 residues. This CDR3 reads CASSLGREGQQYF. The CDR3 DNA follows: TGTGCCAGCAGTTTGGGCAGGGAAGGCCAGCAGTACTTC.

V and J are TRBV7-9 and TRBJ2-1; no definite D call. Trimming took off 5 bases at V and 2 bases at J, with 10 bases between the two ends. CDR3 length equals 14 residues. The V gene's germline CDR1 is SEHNR and CDR2 FQNEAQ (reference sequence). The chain's CDR3 is CASSEESTYNEQFF. DNA of the CDR3: TGTGCCAGCAGCGAAGAGAGTACCTACAATGAGCAGTTCTTC.

This clonotype was counted many times. The chain is built from TRBV6-1 and TRBJ2-7; 7 bases line up with TRBD1. The ends lost 9 bases at V and 4 bases at J; junction bases unmatched: 9. Germline V lookup: CDR1 MNHNS, CDR2 SASEGT. This CDR3 has 13 amino acids. CDR3 sequence (DNA): TGTGCCAGTAACCGACAGGGCCGATACGAGCAGTACTTC. Amino acid sequence: CASNRQGRYEQYF.

The rearrangement links TRBV5-1 to TRBJ2-1, with 8 bases identical to TRBD2. Germline CDR1 is SGHRS and CDR2 is YFSETQ. V shed 8 bases and J 0 bases; nucleotides not matched to a gene: 4. This CDR3 contains 14 residues. CDR3 DNA sequence: TGCGCCAGTACCGGGGGGGCCTCCTACAATGAGCAGTTCTTC. This encodes CASTGGASYNEQFF.

A few counts support this clonotype. The rearrangement uses TRBV6-5 and TRBJ2-1; TRBD2 is a possible D gene (6 bases). V lost 4 bases and J lost 3, with 13 bases in between. The CDR3 has 15 amino acids. Germline V gene data show CDR1 as MNHEY and CDR2 as SVGAGI. CDR3 DNA: TGTGCCAGCAGTTCGCGGACTAAACTCTACAATGAGCAGTTCTTC. Its translation: CASSSRTKLYNEQFF.

This clonotype was observed a few times. The V and J genes are TRBV15 and TRBJ1-2; TRBD1 might be the D (6 bases). CDR1 and CDR2 from the germline V gene are LNHNV and YYDKDF (reference sequence). This CDR3 comprises 14 residues. Trimming shortened V by 3 bases and J by 2 bases, and 10 bases separated the two germline ends. As DNA, the CDR3 is TGTGCCACCAGCAGGAATACAGGGAACTATGGCTACACCTTC. Translating gives CATSRNTGNYGYTF.

This chain joins TRBV12-3 or TRBV12-4 and TRBJ2-4; tentatively, D is TRBD1 (5 bases). Trimming took 5 bases from V and 0 from J, leaving 26 bases between them. This CDR3 spans 20 amino acids. CDR3 bases: TGTGCCAGCAGTCATATACTGGCAGGGCCAAGGGCTATAGCCAAAAACATTCAGTACTTC. This encodes CASSHILAGPRAIAKNIQYF.

Many counts were recorded for this clonotype. This chain uses TRBV12-3 or TRBV12-4 with TRBJ2-1; 9 bases are a match to TRBD2. J lost 8 bases, V lost 11 bases, and 10 bases had no gene match. The CDR3 length is 13 residues. Here the CDR3 reads CAVTAGGPHEQFF. The CDR3 bases are TGTGCCGTCACGGCGGGAGGGCCCCATGAGCAGTTCTTC.